These 8 T cell receptor beta chains came from one sample sequenced in a study of blood T cell repertoires in COVID-19. TCRdb keeps only in-frame clones here, not all; method: immunoSEQ multiplex PCR. The sample contains around 190,000 clones, around 85% of which appear only once. The sequenced material came from peripheral blood. Source of these receptors: a man between 70 and 80 years old with active or convalescent COVID-19.

The chain couples TRBV16 to TRBJ1-2; no reliable D call. Germline V gene sequence: CDR1 KGHSY, CDR2 FQNENV. Trimming removed 2 bases at V and 2 bases at J, with 9 bases between. The CDR3 has 14 amino acids. The CDR3 nucleotides read TGTGCCAGCAGCCAACGCGCGGTGAACTATGGCTACACCTTC. This encodes CASSQRAVNYGYTF.

V gene TRBV2 combines with J gene TRBJ2-3; 7 bases align to TRBD1. The length of the CDR3 is 14 residues. Germline V lookup: CDR1 SNHLY, CDR2 FYNNEI. Trimming took 11 bases from V and 0 from J; bases not matched to a gene: 8. CDR3: CAGHRGRSTDTQYF. CDR3 in DNA: TGTGCCGGACACAGGGGAAGGAGCACAGATACGCAGTATTTT.

The gene calls are TRBV7-2 and TRBJ2-3; 11 bases map to TRBD2. The V gene end was trimmed by 0 bases and the J gene end by 2 bases; junction bases not matched to a gene: 4. CDR1 and CDR2 from the germline V gene are SGHTA and FQGNSA. The CDR3 covers 17 residues. The CDR3 DNA reads TGTGCCAGCAGCTTAGCGGGGACTAGCGGAATCACAGATACGCAGTATTTT. Residues: CASSLAGTSGITDTQYF.

The chain combines TRBV9 with TRBJ1-1; D remains unclear. Germline V gene lookup returns CDR1 SGDLS and CDR2 YYNGEE. Trimming took off 0 bases at V and 4 bases at J, with 10 bases between the two ends. The CDR3 is 14 residues long. Written as DNA, the CDR3 is TGTGCCAGCAGCGTAGCGGCTGAGGGCACTGAAGCTTTCTTT. It codes for CASSVAAEGTEAFF.

This clone showed up just once. The chain combines TRBV5-4 with TRBJ1-3; D call uncertain. CDR1 SGHNT and CDR2 YYREEE come from the germline V gene (reference sequence). This CDR3 comprises 16 residues. The V end lost 0 bases, the J end lost 0 bases, and 10 bases lay between the germline ends. CDR3 DNA sequence: TGTGCCAGCAGCTTGGACAGTTTACTCTCTGGAAACACCATATATTTT. Its protein product is CASSLDSLLSGNTIYF.

J is TRBJ2-7 and V is TRBV11-3; 7 bases match TRBD2. The germline CDR1 and CDR2 sequences are SGHNT and YENEEA. Trimming removed 0 bases from V and 5 bases from J; junction bases left unmatched: 4. CDR3 length: 14 residues. CDR3 nucleotides: TGTGCCAGCAGCTTAGAAGCTAGCGGAAACGAGCAGTACTTC. Its translation: CASSLEASGNEQYF.

The rearrangement links TRBV12-3 or TRBV12-4 to TRBJ1-1; D may be TRBD1 (5 bases). V dropped 6 bases and J dropped 0 bases, with 8 bases sitting between them. The CDR3 has 13 residues. CDR3 loop: CASRQGMNTEAFF. CDR3 DNA: TGTGCCAGCAGGCAGGGTATGAACACTGAAGCTTTCTTT.

In its sample, this clone was seen once. The chain joins TRBV11-2 to TRBJ1-2, with TRBD1 matching over 9 bases. V dropped 5 bases and J dropped 3; count of bases not matched to a gene: 4. Germline CDR1 is SGHAT and CDR2 is FQNNGV. The CDR3 sequence is 14 residues long. In nucleotides, the CDR3 is TGTGCCAGCAGCGAACAGGGGGCTCACTATGGCTACACCTTC. Translated, it gives CASSEQGAHYGYTF.